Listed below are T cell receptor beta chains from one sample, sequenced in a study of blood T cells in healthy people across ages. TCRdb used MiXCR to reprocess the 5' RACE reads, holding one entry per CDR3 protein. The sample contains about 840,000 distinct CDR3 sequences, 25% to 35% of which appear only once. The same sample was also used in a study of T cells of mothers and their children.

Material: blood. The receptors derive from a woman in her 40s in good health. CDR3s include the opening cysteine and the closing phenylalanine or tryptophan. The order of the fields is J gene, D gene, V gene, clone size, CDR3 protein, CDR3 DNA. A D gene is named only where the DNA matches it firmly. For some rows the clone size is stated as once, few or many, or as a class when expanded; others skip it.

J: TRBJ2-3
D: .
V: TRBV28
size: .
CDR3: CASSPGLIGTDTQYF
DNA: TGTGCCAGCAGTCCGGGGCTAATAGGCACAGATACGCAGTATTTT

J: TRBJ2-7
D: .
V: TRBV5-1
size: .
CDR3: CASSLGSSGRQYF
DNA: TGCGCCAGCAGCTTGGGGTCTTCGGGCCGGCAGTACTTC

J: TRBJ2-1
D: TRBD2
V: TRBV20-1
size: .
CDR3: CSAHHPGLASETQFF
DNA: TGCAGTGCCCACCATCCGGGACTAGCCTCGGAGACCCAGTTCTTC

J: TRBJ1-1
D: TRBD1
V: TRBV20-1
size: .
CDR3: CSVLSGGGTEAFF
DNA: TGCAGTGTCCTATCAGGGGGCGGGACTGAAGCTTTCTTT

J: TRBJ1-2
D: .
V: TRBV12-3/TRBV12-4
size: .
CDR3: CASSLGDQGYGYTF
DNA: TGTGCCAGCAGTTTGGGGGATCAGGGGTATGGCTACACCTTC

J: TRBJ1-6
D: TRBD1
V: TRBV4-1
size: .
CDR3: CASSHRDSSRSPLHF
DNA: TGCGCCAGCAGCCACAGGGACAGTTCTCGGTCACCCCTCCACTTT

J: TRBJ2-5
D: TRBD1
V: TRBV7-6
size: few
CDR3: CASSLSGQGARGETQYF
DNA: TGTGCCAGCAGCTTATCCGGACAGGGGGCGCGGGGTGAGACCCAGTACTTC

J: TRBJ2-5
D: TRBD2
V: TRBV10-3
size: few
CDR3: CAISEPGTSGQETQYF
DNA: TGTGCCATCAGTGAGCCTGGGACTAGCGGGCAAGAGACCCAGTACTTC

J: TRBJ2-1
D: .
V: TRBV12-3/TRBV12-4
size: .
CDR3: CASRFNGGRTYNEQFF
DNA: TGTGCCAGCAGATTTAATGGGGGCAGAACCTACAATGAGCAGTTCTTC

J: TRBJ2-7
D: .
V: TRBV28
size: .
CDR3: CASSFFGTGLGEQYF
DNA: TGTGCCAGCAGTTTTTTTGGGACGGGCCTGGGCGAGCAGTACTTC

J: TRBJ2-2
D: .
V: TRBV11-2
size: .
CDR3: CASSLEVRSNTGELFF
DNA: TGTGCCAGCAGCTTAGAGGTCCGATCGAACACCGGGGAGCTGTTTTTT

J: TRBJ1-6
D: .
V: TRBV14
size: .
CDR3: CASSQDLAGIYNSPLHF
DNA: TGTGCCAGCAGCCAAGATCTTGCGGGGATCTATAATTCACCCCTCCACTTT

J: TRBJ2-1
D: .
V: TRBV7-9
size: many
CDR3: CASSLAFGGGEEQFF
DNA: TGTGCCAGCAGCTTAGCGTTCGGCGGAGGTGAGGAGCAGTTCTTC

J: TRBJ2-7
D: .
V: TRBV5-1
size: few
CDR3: CASTPQPTGSSSYEQYF
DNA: TGCGCCAGCACCCCGCAACCCACGGGGTCAAGCTCCTACGAGCAGTACTTC

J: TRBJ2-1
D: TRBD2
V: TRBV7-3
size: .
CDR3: CASSFGLAGGNEQFF
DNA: TGTGCCAGCAGCTTCGGACTAGCGGGGGGAAATGAGCAGTTCTTC

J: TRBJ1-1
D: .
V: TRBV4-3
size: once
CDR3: CASSQVRSGKDTEAFF
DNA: TGCGCCAGCAGCCAAGTACGGTCGGGGAAGGACACTGAAGCTTTCTTT

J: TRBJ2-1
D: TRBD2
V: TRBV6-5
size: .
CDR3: CASSPLERGGLSQFF
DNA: TGTGCCAGCAGTCCCCTCGAGCGGGGGGGCCTTTCGCAGTTCTTC

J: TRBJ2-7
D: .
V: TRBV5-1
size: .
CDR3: CASSLPRAHSTHEQYF
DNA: TGCGCCAGCAGCTTACCCCGGGCCCACTCTACCCACGAGCAGTACTTC

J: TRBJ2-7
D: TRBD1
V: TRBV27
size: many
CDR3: CASSFWDSLYEQYF
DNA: TGTGCCAGCAGTTTTTGGGACAGCCTTTACGAGCAGTACTTC

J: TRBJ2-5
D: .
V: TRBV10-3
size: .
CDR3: CAISESNPVRPETQYF
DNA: TGTGCCATCAGTGAGTCGAACCCCGTTCGGCCTGAGACCCAGTACTTC

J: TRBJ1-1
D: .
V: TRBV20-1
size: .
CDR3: CSARDSSLGNTEAFF
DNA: TGCAGTGCTAGAGATTCCAGTCTAGGGAACACTGAAGCTTTCTTT

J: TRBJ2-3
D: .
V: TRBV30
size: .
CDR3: CAFTPLDTDTQYF
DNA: TGTGCCTTTACCCCTTTAGACACAGATACGCAGTATTTT